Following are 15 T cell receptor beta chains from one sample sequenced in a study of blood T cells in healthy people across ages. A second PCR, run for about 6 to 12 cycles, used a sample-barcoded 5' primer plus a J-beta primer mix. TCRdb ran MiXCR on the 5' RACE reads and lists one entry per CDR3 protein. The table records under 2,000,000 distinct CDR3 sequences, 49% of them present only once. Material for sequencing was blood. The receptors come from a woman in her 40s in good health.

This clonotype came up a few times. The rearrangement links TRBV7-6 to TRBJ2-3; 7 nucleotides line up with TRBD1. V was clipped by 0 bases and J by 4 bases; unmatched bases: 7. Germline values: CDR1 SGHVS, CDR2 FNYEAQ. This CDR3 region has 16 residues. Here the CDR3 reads CASSLARQGWSDTQYF. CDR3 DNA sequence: TGTGCCAGCAGCTTAGCAAGACAGGGTTGGTCAGATACGCAGTATTTT.

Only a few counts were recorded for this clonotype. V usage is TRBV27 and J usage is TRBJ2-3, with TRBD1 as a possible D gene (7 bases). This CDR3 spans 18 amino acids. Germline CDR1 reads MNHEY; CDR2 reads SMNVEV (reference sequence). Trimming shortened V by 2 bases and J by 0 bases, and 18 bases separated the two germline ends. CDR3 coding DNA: TGTGCCAGCAGTTTAATGTCCCAGGGGGGCTATAGCACAGATACGCAGTATTTT. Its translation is CASSLMSQGGYSTDTQYF.

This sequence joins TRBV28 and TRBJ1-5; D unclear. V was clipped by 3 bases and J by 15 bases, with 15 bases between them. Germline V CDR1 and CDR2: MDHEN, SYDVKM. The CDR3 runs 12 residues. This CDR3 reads CASSFFGYPPHF. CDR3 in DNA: TGTGCCAGCAGTTTTTTTGGATATCCTCCGCATTTT.

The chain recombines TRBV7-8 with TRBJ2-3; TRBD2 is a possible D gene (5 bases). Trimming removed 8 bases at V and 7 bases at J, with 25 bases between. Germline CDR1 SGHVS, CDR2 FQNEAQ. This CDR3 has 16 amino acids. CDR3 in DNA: TGTGCCAGCGCCACCCAACGAGGGCTGGTCGTAAATACGCAGTATTTT. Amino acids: CASATQRGLVVNTQYF. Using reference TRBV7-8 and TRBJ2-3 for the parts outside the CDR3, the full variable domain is GAGVSQSPRYKVAKRGQDVALRCDPISGHVSLFWYQQALGQGPEFLTYFQNEAQLDKSGLPSDRFFAERPEGSVSTLKIQRTQQEDSAVYLCASATQRGLVVNTQYFGPGTRLTVL.

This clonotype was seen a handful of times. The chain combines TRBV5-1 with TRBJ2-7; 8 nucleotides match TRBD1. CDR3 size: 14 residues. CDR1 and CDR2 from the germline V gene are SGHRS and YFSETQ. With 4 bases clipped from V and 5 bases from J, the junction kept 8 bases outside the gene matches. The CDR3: CASSPGTGRNEQYF. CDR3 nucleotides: TGCGCCAGCAGCCCTGGGACAGGACGTAACGAGCAGTACTTC. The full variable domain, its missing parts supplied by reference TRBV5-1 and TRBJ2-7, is KAGVTQTPRYLIKTRGQQVTLSCSPISGHRSVSWYQQTPGQGLQFLFEYFSETQRNKGNFPGRFSGRQFSNSRSEMNVSTLELGDSALYLCASSPGTGRNEQYFGPGTRLTVT.

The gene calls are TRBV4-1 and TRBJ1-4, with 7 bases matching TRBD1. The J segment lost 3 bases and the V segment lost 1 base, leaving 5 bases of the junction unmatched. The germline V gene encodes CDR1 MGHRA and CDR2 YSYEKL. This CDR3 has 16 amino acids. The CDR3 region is CASSQVKTGPNEKLFF. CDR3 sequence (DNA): TGCGCCAGCAGCCAAGTTAAGACAGGGCCTAATGAAAAACTGTTTTTT.

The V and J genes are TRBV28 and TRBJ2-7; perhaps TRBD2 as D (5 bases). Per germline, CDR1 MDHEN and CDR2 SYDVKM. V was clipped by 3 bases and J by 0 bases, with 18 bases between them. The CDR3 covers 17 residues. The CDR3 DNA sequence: TGTGCCAGCAGTTTCAGATGGAGGTCTTCCAGCTCCTACGAGCAGTACTTC. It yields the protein CASSFRWRSSSSYEQYF.

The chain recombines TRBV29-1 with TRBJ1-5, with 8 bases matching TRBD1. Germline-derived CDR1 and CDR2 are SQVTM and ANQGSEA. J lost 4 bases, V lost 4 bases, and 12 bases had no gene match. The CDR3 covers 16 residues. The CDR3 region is CSVVLTGTGVNQPQHF. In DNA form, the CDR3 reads TGCAGCGTTGTCTTAACGGGGACAGGCGTGAATCAGCCCCAGCATTTT.

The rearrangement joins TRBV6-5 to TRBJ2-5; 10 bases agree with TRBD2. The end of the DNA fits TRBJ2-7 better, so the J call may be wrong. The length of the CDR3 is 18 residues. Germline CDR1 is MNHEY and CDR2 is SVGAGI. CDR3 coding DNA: TGTGCCAGCAGTTACTCGTTTGGTAGCGGGGGGCGAACCAACGAGCAGTACTTC. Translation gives CASSYSFGSGGRTNEQYF.

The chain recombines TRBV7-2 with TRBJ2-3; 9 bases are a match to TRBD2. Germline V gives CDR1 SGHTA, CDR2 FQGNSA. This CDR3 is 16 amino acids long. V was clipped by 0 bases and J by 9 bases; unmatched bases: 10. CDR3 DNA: TGTGCCAGCAGCTTAGCGCGGGGGGGCCCAAAGGGAACGCAGTATTTT. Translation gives CASSLARGGPKGTQYF.

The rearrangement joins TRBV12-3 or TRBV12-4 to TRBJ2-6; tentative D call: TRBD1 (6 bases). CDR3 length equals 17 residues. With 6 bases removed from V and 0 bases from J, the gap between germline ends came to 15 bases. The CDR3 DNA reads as TGTGCCAGCAGCCCTGACAGGTTGGGCTCTGGGGCCAACGTCCTGACTTTC. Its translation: CASSPDRLGSGANVLTF.

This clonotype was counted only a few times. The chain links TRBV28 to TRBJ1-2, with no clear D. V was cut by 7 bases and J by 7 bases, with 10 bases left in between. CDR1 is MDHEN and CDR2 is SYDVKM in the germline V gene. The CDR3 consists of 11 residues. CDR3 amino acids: CASTYGVGYTF. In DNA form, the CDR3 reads TGTGCCAGCACATATGGGGTTGGCTACACCTTC.

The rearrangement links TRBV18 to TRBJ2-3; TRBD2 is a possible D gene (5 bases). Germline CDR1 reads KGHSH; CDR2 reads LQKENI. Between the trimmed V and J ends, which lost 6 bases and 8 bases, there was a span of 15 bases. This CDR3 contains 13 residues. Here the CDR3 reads CASSRIRDPTQYF. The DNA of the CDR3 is TGTGCCAGCTCTCGGATCCGGGATCCTACGCAGTATTTT.

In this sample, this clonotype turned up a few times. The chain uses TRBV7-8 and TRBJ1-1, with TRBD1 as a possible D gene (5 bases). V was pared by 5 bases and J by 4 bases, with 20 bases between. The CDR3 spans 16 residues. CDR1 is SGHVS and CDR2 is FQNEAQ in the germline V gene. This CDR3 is CASSGGALTSRTEAFF. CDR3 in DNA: TGTGCCAGCAGCGGCGGGGCCTTAACGAGTCGCACTGAAGCTTTCTTT.

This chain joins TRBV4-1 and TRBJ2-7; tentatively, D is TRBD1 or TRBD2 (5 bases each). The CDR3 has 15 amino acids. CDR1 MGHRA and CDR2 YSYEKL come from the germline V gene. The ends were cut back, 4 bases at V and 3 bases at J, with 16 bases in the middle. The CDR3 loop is CASSLIPGPNYEQYF. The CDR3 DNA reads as TGCGCCAGCAGCCTGATCCCGGGACCTAACTACGAGCAGTACTTC.